One sample yielded the 18 T cell receptor beta chains listed below, sequenced in a study of cytomegalovirus exposure and HLA in healthy donors. PCR amplification relied on 60 Vbeta primers (plus 13 Jbeta primers). The protocol was immunoSEQ multiplex PCR, while the TCRdb copy is restricted to in-frame clones and leaves out a portion. This sample's table has about 48,000 clones. The sequencing sample was made of PBMCs. These receptors originate from a male donor in good health and CMV-seropositive.

V gene TRBV7-2 combines with J gene TRBJ2-7; 8 bases fit TRBD2. The CDR3 extends over 14 amino acids. Per the germline V gene, CDR1 is SGHTA and CDR2 is FQGNSA. The V and J ends lost 3 bases and 2 bases, in that order; junction bases with no gene match: 3. The CDR3 is CASSFSGETYEQYF. The CDR3 region has the DNA TGTGCCAGCAGCTTTAGCGGGGAGACCTACGAGCAGTACTTC. Together with reference TRBV7-2 and TRBJ2-7, the CDR3 gives the full variable domain: GAGVSQSPSNKVTEKGKDVELRCDPISGHTALYWYRQSLGQGLEFLIYFQGNSAPDKSGLPSDRFSAERTGGSVSTLTIQRTQQEDSAVYLCASSFSGETYEQYFGPGTRLTVT.

This chain joins TRBV21-1 and TRBJ1-5; the tabulated D call, TRBD1, remains unverified against the DNA. TRBV21-1 corresponds to a pseudogene. CDR3 length: 15 amino acids. DNA for the CDR3: TGTGCCAGCACCCCCGGACAGGGGGCCGATCAGCCCCAGCATTTT. This encodes CASTPGQGADQPQHF.

The rearrangement uses TRBV9 and TRBJ1-1, with TRBD1 identical over 10 bases. V lost 4 bases, J lost 0 bases, and 6 bases stayed unmatched. Germline V lookup: CDR1 SGDLS, CDR2 YYNGEE. The CDR3 spans 16 residues. CDR3 bases: TGTGCCAGCAGCTCGACAGGGGGCTCGATGAACACTGAAGCTTTCTTT. This gives the protein CASSSTGGSMNTEAFF.

V gene TRBV4-1 combines with J gene TRBJ2-5; maybe TRBD2 (5 bases). The V end was cut by 1 base, the J end by 9 bases, with 12 bases between. The CDR3 consists of 13 residues. Germline V gene sequence: CDR1 MGHRA, CDR2 YSYEKL. CDR3 in DNA: TGCGCCAGCAGCCAAGGGGCCCTGGAGGCCCAGTACTTC. Residues: CASSQGALEAQYF.

The chain recombines TRBV7-2 with TRBJ2-1, with 8 nucleotides matching TRBD2. Looked up from germline, CDR1 is SGHTA and CDR2 is FQGNSA. The CDR3 covers 15 residues. Germline trimming cut 2 bases from V and 2 bases from J; bases unmatched to any gene: 2. The CDR3 nucleotides are TGTGCCAGCAGCTTAAGCGGGGGACCCTACAATGAGCAGTTCTTC. This encodes CASSLSGGPYNEQFF.

This chain connects TRBV29-1 to TRBJ2-5; no clear D gene. Per the germline V gene, CDR1 is SQVTM and CDR2 is ANQGSEA. The CDR3 sequence is 12 residues long. Trimming removed 4 bases from V and 5 bases from J, with 11 bases in between. DNA of the CDR3: TGCAGCGTTGTTCTGGGCTGGGAGACCCAGTACTTC. It encodes CSVVLGWETQYF.

V usage is TRBV5-1 and J usage is TRBJ1-2; no clear D gene. The CDR3 extends over 13 amino acids. CDR1 is SGHRS and CDR2 is YFSETQ in the germline V gene. V dropped 4 bases and J dropped 5 bases, with 12 bases sitting between them. Here the CDR3 reads CASSETGAYGYTF. The CDR3 nucleotides read TGCGCCAGCAGCGAGACGGGAGCATATGGCTACACCTTC.

The CDR3, as DNA: TGCGCCAGCAGCTACCCGGTCAGGGGCAGAGAGACCCAGTACTTC. It translates to CASSYPVRGRETQYF. The genes are TRBV4-1 and TRBJ2-5; D perhaps matches TRBD1 (6 bases). The CDR3 is 15 amino acids. Per the germline V gene, CDR1 is MGHRA and CDR2 is YSYEKL. Trimming left V 5 bases short and J 4 bases short, with 17 bases between.

V usage is TRBV28 and J usage is TRBJ1-5, with a tentative D call TRBD1 (5 bases). The CDR3 covers 14 residues. CDR1 is MDHEN, CDR2 SYDVKM, per germline. Trimming took off 7 bases at V and 4 bases at J, with 14 bases between the two ends. The chain's CDR3 is CASTLQDPNQPQHF. Here the CDR3 DNA reads TGTGCCAGCACCCTACAGGACCCAAATCAGCCCCAGCATTTT.

The V call is TRBV7-2, the J call TRBJ2-7; 12 nucleotides agree with TRBD1. After removal of 1 base from V and 0 bases from J, the junction contained 7 bases not matched to a gene. Germline V CDR1 and CDR2: SGHTA, FQGNSA. CDR3 length: 18 amino acids. This CDR3 is CASSLGSGQGAYSYEQYF. The CDR3 DNA reads TGTGCCAGCAGCTTAGGTTCGGGACAGGGGGCTTACTCCTACGAGCAGTACTTC. Drawing the rest from reference TRBV7-2 and TRBJ2-7, the complete variable domain is GAGVSQSPSNKVTEKGKDVELRCDPISGHTALYWYRQSLGQGLEFLIYFQGNSAPDKSGLPSDRFSAERTGGSVSTLTIQRTQQEDSAVYLCASSLGSGQGAYSYEQYFGPGTRLTVT.

This chain uses TRBV4-2 with TRBJ1-1; possible D gene TRBD1, 6 bases. The V end lost 0 bases, the J end lost 5 bases, and 16 bases lay between the germline ends. The CDR3 runs 16 residues. CDR1 LGHNA and CDR2 YNFKEQ come from the germline V gene. The CDR3 DNA sequence: TGTGCCAGCAGCCAAGATCCTCAGACAGGATCGACTGAAGCTTTCTTT. This codes for CASSQDPQTGSTEAFF.

The chain links TRBV18 to TRBJ1-6, with 10 bases identical to TRBD1. The CDR3 sequence is 17 residues long. The germline CDR1 and CDR2 sequences are KGHSH and LQKENI. Trimming at V came to 3 bases and at J to 4 bases, leaving 6 bases not matched to a gene. Here the CDR3 DNA reads TGTGCCAGCTCACCGGACAGGGGGTTTTCATATAATTCACCCCTCCACTTT. This gives the protein CASSPDRGFSYNSPLHF.

V is TRBV5-1 and J is TRBJ1-1; tentatively, D is TRBD1 (5 bases). Trimming removed 0 bases at V and 3 bases at J, with 9 bases between. Per the germline V gene, CDR1 is SGHRS and CDR2 is YFSETQ. The CDR3 has 14 residues. CDR3 sequence reads: CASSLARGDTEAFF. The CDR3 coding sequence is TGCGCCAGCAGCTTGGCTCGGGGGGACACTGAAGCTTTCTTT.

V usage is TRBV9 and J usage is TRBJ2-1; D gene unclear. V was trimmed by 4 bases and J by 4 bases, leaving 18 bases between them. Germline V gives CDR1 SGDLS, CDR2 YYNGEE. CDR3 length equals 16 residues. The CDR3 sequence: CASSPPESGLYNEQFF. The CDR3 DNA is TGTGCCAGCAGCCCCCCCGAGTCAGGCCTTTACAATGAGCAGTTCTTC.

The chain has TRBV27 and TRBJ1-4, with 8 bases that match TRBD1. Germline V lookup: CDR1 MNHEY, CDR2 SMNVEV (reference sequence). Unmatched junction bases numbered 9, after V lost 5 bases and J lost 7 bases. This CDR3 comprises 15 residues. The CDR3 is CASSVLTGGVEKLFF. The CDR3 nucleotides are TGTGCCAGCAGTGTATTAACAGGGGGAGTTGAAAAACTGTTTTTT.

This chain links TRBV19 with TRBJ2-5; 8 bases are shared with TRBD2. CDR3 length: 17 residues. Germline-derived CDR1 and CDR2 are LNHDA and SQIVND (reference sequence). V shed 4 bases and J 4 bases; nucleotides not matched to a gene: 14. CDR3 loop: CASSTVSLAGGGETQYF. The DNA for the CDR3 is TGTGCCAGTAGTACGGTTTCGCTGGCGGGGGGAGGAGAGACCCAGTACTTC.

V is TRBV7-2 and J is TRBJ2-3; D uncertain. The V end lost 1 base, the J end lost 3 bases, and 8 bases lay between the germline ends. Germline CDR1 is SGHTA and CDR2 is FQGNSA. The CDR3 is 14 amino acids. The CDR3 is CASSLGLSTDTQYF. In DNA form, the CDR3 reads TGTGCCAGCAGCTTAGGTCTCTCGACAGATACGCAGTATTTT. The full variable domain, rest sourced from reference TRBV7-2 and TRBJ2-3, is GAGVSQSPSNKVTEKGKDVELRCDPISGHTALYWYRQSLGQGLEFLIYFQGNSAPDKSGLPSDRFSAERTGGSVSTLTIQRTQQEDSAVYLCASSLGLSTDTQYFGPGTRLTVL.

The J gene is TRBJ2-1, the V gene TRBV4-3; the D gene is possibly TRBD2 (6 bases). Germline V gene lookup returns CDR1 LGHNA and CDR2 YSLEER. The CDR3 is 13 amino acids. Trimming took 0 bases from V and 10 from J, leaving 10 bases between them. The CDR3 region is CASSQDISGEQFF. CDR3 nucleotides: TGCGCCAGCAGCCAAGATATCAGCGGGGAGCAGTTCTTC.